The 10 T cell receptor beta chains below all came from one sample that was sequenced in a study of sequential checkpoint blockade in melanoma. Described treatment: randomized to nivolumab then ipilimumab (arm A) or the reverse (arm B). Data came from immunoSEQ multiplex PCR; TCRdb stores just in-frame clones and leaves some out. The sample lists fewer than 25,000 clones, roughly 80% seen once, with around 27% in the top ten. Sequenced material: CD8+ T cells sorted from blood (inferred from file names), taken from a patient given nivolumab and ipilimumab in sequence. The source is a human donor with melanoma.

The DNA for the CDR3 is TGTGCCAGCAGTTACCCACAGGGGGCTGGGACTGAAGCTTTCTTT. The encoded protein is CASSYPQGAGTEAFF. This chain connects TRBV6-6 to TRBJ1-1, with 9 bases lining up with TRBD1. V shed 2 bases and J 5 bases; nucleotides not matched to a gene: 6. The CDR3 spans 15 residues. Germline values: CDR1 MNHNY, CDR2 SVGAGI (reference sequence).

There are a few counts of this clone. The chain recombines TRBV18 with TRBJ2-7; D might be TRBD2 (6 bases). Germline CDR1 and CDR2: KGHSH and LQKENI. Trimming stripped 3 bases from V and 4 bases from J, with 16 bases between. This CDR3 comprises 15 residues. The CDR3: CASSPTEQAGYEQYF. The CDR3 nucleotides are TGTGCCAGCTCACCCACCGAACAGGCGGGATACGAGCAGTACTTC.

V gene TRBV28 combines with J gene TRBJ2-7; 7 nucleotides align to TRBD2. Germline values: CDR1 MDHEN, CDR2 SYDVKM. V dropped 2 bases and J dropped 2; count of bases not matched to a gene: 6. The CDR3 sequence is 15 residues long. The CDR3 bases are TGTGCCAGCAGTTTACGGGGGGAGGGCCCCTACGAGCAGTACTTC. Translated, it gives CASSLRGEGPYEQYF.

This chain joins TRBV5-1 and TRBJ2-1, with 10 nucleotides matching TRBD1. V was clipped by 4 bases and J by 6 bases; unmatched bases: 7. In germline, CDR1 is SGHRS, CDR2 YFSETQ. The CDR3 consists of 15 residues. CDR3 in DNA: TGCGCCAGCAGCACAGGGGACAGGGGAAGCAATGAGCAGTTCTTC. Protein product: CASSTGDRGSNEQFF.

V is TRBV7-8 and J is TRBJ2-7; TRBD1 is a possible D gene (6 bases). Germline-derived CDR1 and CDR2 are SGHVS and FQNEAQ. Trimming cost V 5 bases and J 4 bases, with 12 bases left between them. The CDR3 loop spans 13 amino acids. CDR3 nucleotide sequence: TGTGCCAGCAGCGAAAGACAGGCATACGAGCAGTACTTC. Encoded protein: CASSERQAYEQYF.

The chain joins TRBV9 to TRBJ2-7, with 9 bases that match TRBD2. V dropped 0 bases and J dropped 7; count of bases not matched to a gene: 8. CDR1 is SGDLS and CDR2 is YYNGEE in the germline V gene. The CDR3 is made up of 15 amino acids. Here the CDR3 reads CASSVGGLAGGEQYF. The CDR3 nucleotides read TGTGCCAGCAGCGTAGGGGGACTAGCCGGGGGGGAGCAGTACTTC.

The rearrangement joins TRBV6-1 to TRBJ2-7; a weak D match, TRBD2 (5 bases). The CDR3 loop spans 18 amino acids. With 4 bases removed from V and 3 bases from J, the gap between germline ends came to 25 bases. Looked up from germline, CDR1 is MNHNS and CDR2 is SASEGT. DNA for the CDR3: TGTGCCAGCAGTGCCCTCAGGAGAGGTGAGGGTCCGAACTACGAGCAGTACTTC. Protein sequence: CASSALRRGEGPNYEQYF.

This clone has a handful of counts. This chain links TRBV7-9 with TRBJ2-7; 8 positions match TRBD1. This CDR3 has 14 amino acids. Germline CDR1 is SEHNR and CDR2 is FQNEAQ (reference sequence). With 1 base clipped from V and 3 bases from J, the junction kept 2 bases outside the gene matches. The CDR3 DNA is TGTGCCAGCAGCTTAGGGACAGGGAACTACGAGCAGTACTTC. Translation: CASSLGTGNYEQYF.

The rearrangement uses TRBV7-9 and TRBJ2-7; D is possibly TRBD2 (5 bases). With 6 bases removed from V and 0 bases from J, the gap between germline ends came to 9 bases. Per germline, CDR1 SEHNR and CDR2 FQNEAQ (reference sequence). The CDR3 is 13 residues long. DNA of the CDR3: TGTGCCAGCAGGCAAGGGAGCTCCTACGAGCAGTACTTC. It yields the protein CASRQGSSYEQYF.

This chain connects TRBV28 to TRBJ2-7; 9 bases agree with TRBD1. CDR1 is MDHEN, CDR2 SYDVKM, per germline. This CDR3 comprises 16 residues. J gave up 4 bases and V 3 bases, and 10 bases lay outside the gene matches. CDR3: CASSFPPGQGWYEQYF. The CDR3, as DNA: TGTGCCAGCAGTTTCCCCCCGGGACAGGGTTGGTACGAGCAGTACTTC.